Each of the 30 T cell receptor beta chains below was sequenced from the same sample in a study of T cell repertoires in cytomegalovirus infection. The antigens these receptors bind are not known. TCRdb redid the calling of the reads with MiXCR, one entry per CDR3 protein. The sample holds roughly 500,000 distinct CDR3 sequences, about 33% seen once. Sequenced material: cultured PBMCs, taken from culture after CMV antigen stimulation. The receptor source for this set is a human donor in good health (CMV status not recorded). Some clones in this sample may be carry-over from other donors' samples.

This clonotype was recorded only once. The chain couples TRBV6-6 to TRBJ2-7, with TRBD1 matching over 7 bases. The CDR3 sequence is 16 residues long. The J segment lost 3 bases and the V segment lost 2 bases, leaving 10 bases of the junction unmatched. Germline loops: CDR1 MNHNY, CDR2 SVGAGI (reference sequence). The CDR3 DNA sequence: TGTGCCAGCAGTTACGAACTATATGGGACAGTCTACGAGCAGTACTTC. It translates to CASSYELYGTVYEQYF.

The V and J genes are TRBV7-3 and TRBJ2-7; 10 nucleotides agree with TRBD2. J was trimmed by 6 bases and V by 5 bases; bases with no gene match: 10. Germline assignment: CDR1 SGHTA and CDR2 FQGTGA. The CDR3 is 15 amino acids. CDR3 in DNA: TGTGCCAGCAGCCAACAAGCGGGAGGGCCAGGCGAGCAGTACTTC. Its translation: CASSQQAGGPGEQYF.

V gene TRBV7-2 combines with J gene TRBJ2-3; D may be TRBD1 or TRBD2 (5 bases each). The CDR3 is 16 residues long. The germline V and J ends were trimmed by 4 bases and 1 base, with 15 bases remaining between them. In germline, CDR1 is SGHTA, CDR2 FQGNSA. This CDR3 is CASSWKRGFRTDTQYF. The CDR3 nucleotides read TGTGCCAGCAGCTGGAAACGGGGCTTCCGCACAGATACGCAGTATTTT.

This clonotype was detected a few times. This rearrangement joins TRBV11-3 to TRBJ2-5; 12 nucleotides match TRBD2. V was clipped by 2 bases and J by 5 bases; unmatched bases: 12. The CDR3 covers 18 residues. Germline V CDR1 and CDR2: SGHNT, YENEEA. CDR3 sequence: CASSLSLSSGRARETQYF. The CDR3 bases are TGTGCCAGCAGCTTAAGCCTTTCTAGCGGGAGGGCCCGGGAGACCCAGTACTTC.

This clonotype was seen only a few times. The CDR3 DNA reads as TGTGCCAGCAGTTTAGGGGTTTTCGAGCAGTACTTC. Translation: CASSLGVFEQYF. The chain joins TRBV12-3 or TRBV12-4 to TRBJ2-7; D gene unclear. V was cut by 1 base and J by 6 bases, with 7 bases left in between. The CDR3 spans 12 residues.

This clonotype was detected only a few times. This chain uses TRBV10-3 with TRBJ2-2; 10 nucleotides line up with TRBD2. Germline CDR1 ENHRY, CDR2 SYGVKD. J lost 4 bases, V lost 2 bases, and 7 bases had no gene match. There are 17 residues in the CDR3. As DNA, the CDR3 is TGTGCCATCAGTGAGAAGGGGAGCGGGAGGGCCACCGGGGAGCTGTTTTTT. The encoded protein is CAISEKGSGRATGELFF.

This clonotype occurred a few times. The chain has TRBV7-2 and TRBJ2-1; 7 bases agree with TRBD2. There are 15 residues in the CDR3. Germline trimming cut 5 bases from V and 3 bases from J; bases unmatched to any gene: 7. Germline values: CDR1 SGHTA, CDR2 FQGNSA. CDR3 sequence (DNA): TGTGCCAGCAGCGGAGTTCCTAGCGGCTACAATGAGCAGTTCTTC. The encoded protein is CASSGVPSGYNEQFF.

V and J are TRBV19 and TRBJ1-2; D gene uncertain. Germline CDR1 is LNHDA and CDR2 is SQIVND (reference sequence). The V gene lost 11 bases and the J gene lost 3 bases, with 13 bases spanning the gap. This CDR3 is 12 amino acids long. The CDR3 loop reads CACHSMDYGYTF. The DNA of the CDR3 is TGTGCCTGCCACTCCATGGACTATGGCTACACCTTC.

This clonotype was counted a few times. J is TRBJ1-1 and V is TRBV29-1; D ambiguous. This CDR3 contains 13 residues. Trimming pared 6 bases from V and 4 bases from J, leaving 15 bases between. The germline V gene encodes CDR1 SQVTM and CDR2 ANQGSEA. CDR3: CSVRPRETTEAFF. The CDR3 coding sequence is TGCAGCGTCCGCCCTCGGGAGACCACTGAAGCTTTCTTT. Full variable domain (remainder filled in from reference TRBV29-1 and TRBJ1-1): SAVISQKPSRDICQRGTSLTIQCQVDSQVTMMFWYRQQPGQSLTLIATANQGSEATYESGFVIDKFPISRPNLTFSTLTVSNMSPEDSSIYLCSVRPRETTEAFFGQGTRLTVV.

The chain has TRBV6-8 and TRBJ2-1; no clear D gene. V dropped 2 bases and J dropped 8 bases, with 10 bases sitting between them. CDR1 and CDR2 (germline): MNHGY, SAAAGT. The CDR3 consists of 13 residues. CDR3 residues: CASSYGGVYEQFF. The CDR3 bases are TGTGCCAGCAGTTACGGTGGGGTGTATGAGCAGTTCTTC.

This CDR3 is CSATIRGGAFSTMDNEQFF. CDR3 bases: TGCAGTGCTACAATCCGGGGGGGGGCGTTTTCGACAATGGACAATGAGCAGTTCTTC. The chain joins TRBV20-1 to TRBJ2-1; TRBD2 aligns across 8 bases. This CDR3 is 19 amino acids long. Germline V gives CDR1 DFQATT, CDR2 SNEGSKA (reference sequence). Trimming at V came to 4 bases and at J to 5 bases, leaving 22 bases not matched to a gene.

The J gene is TRBJ2-2, the V gene TRBV6-4; the D call may be TRBD1 or TRBD2 (6 bases each). The CDR3 consists of 15 residues. V shed 0 bases and J shed 6 bases, with 11 bases lying between them. In germline, CDR1 is MRHNA, CDR2 SNTAGT. The CDR3 sequence: CASSDSIGGAGELFF. CDR3 sequence (DNA): TGTGCCAGCAGTGACTCGATCGGGGGCGCCGGGGAGCTGTTTTTT.

A few counts support this clonotype. The rearrangement joins TRBV25-1 to TRBJ2-5, with 12 bases that match TRBD2. Germline V CDR1 and CDR2: MGHDK, SYGVNS. The J segment lost 4 bases and the V segment lost 2 bases, leaving 8 bases of the junction unmatched. This CDR3 region has 17 residues. The CDR3 DNA sequence: TGTGCCAGCAGTGAAAGACCCGCTAGCGGGAGGGGAGAGACCCAGTACTTC. Translation: CASSERPASGRGETQYF.

This clonotype occurred a few times. V usage is TRBV7-2 and J usage is TRBJ1-1, with a weak D call TRBD1 (6 bases). The CDR3 totals 16 residues. Trimming took 7 bases from V and 1 from J, leaving 19 bases between them. Germline V gene data show CDR1 as SGHTA and CDR2 as FQGNSA. CDR3 region: CASTSGAGRGNTEAFF. As DNA, the CDR3 is TGTGCCAGCACCTCTGGGGCGGGCAGGGGGAACACTGAAGCTTTCTTT.

This rearrangement joins TRBV5-4 to TRBJ2-4; D is uncertain. CDR1 is SGHNT, CDR2 YYREEE, per germline (reference sequence). The CDR3 is made up of 16 amino acids. The ends were cut back, 4 bases at V and 0 bases at J, with 14 bases in the middle. CDR3 in DNA: TGTGCCAGCAGCGGGGTGGGGTCCTTAGCCAAAAACATTCAGTACTTC. The encoded protein is CASSGVGSLAKNIQYF.

The V gene is TRBV20-1, the J gene TRBJ2-7, with TRBD2 as a possible D gene (5 bases). This CDR3 has 12 amino acids. Trimming shortened V by 5 bases and J by 3 bases, and 11 bases separated the two germline ends. The germline V gene encodes CDR1 DFQATT and CDR2 SNEGSKA (reference sequence). The CDR3 DNA is TGCAGTGCTGTCCCGGGAAGCTACGAGCAGTACTTC. Its protein product is CSAVPGSYEQYF.

This clonotype has ten or more counts. The V and J genes are TRBV6-5 and TRBJ2-6, with a possible D match to TRBD1 (5 bases). The ends were cut back, 2 bases at V and 2 bases at J, with 10 bases in the middle. The germline CDR1 and CDR2 sequences are MNHEY and SVGAGI. This CDR3 comprises 16 residues. The CDR3 DNA reads as TGTGCCAGCAGTTACGGGGCCAGCCCTGGGGCCAACGTCCTGACTTTC. As protein: CASSYGASPGANVLTF.

This clonotype was seen a few times. The chain carries TRBV7-8 and TRBJ2-3; TRBD2 matches 10 bases. The CDR3 length is 15 residues. Losses at the gene ends were 7 bases for V and 4 bases for J; bases not matched to a gene: 8. Germline lookup yields CDR1 SGHVS and CDR2 FQNEAQ. This CDR3 is CASTSLAGVADTQYF. The CDR3 bases are TGTGCCAGCACCTCTCTAGCGGGAGTCGCAGATACGCAGTATTTT.

The CDR3 sequence: CASSPPTDNEQFF. The CDR3 nucleotides read TGTGCCAGCTCACCACCGACCGACAATGAGCAGTTCTTC. This rearrangement joins TRBV18 to TRBJ2-1; no definite D call. Trimming shortened V by 0 bases and J by 5 bases, and 5 bases separated the two germline ends. Per the germline V gene, CDR1 is KGHSH and CDR2 is LQKENI. The CDR3 runs to 13 residues.

The gene calls are TRBV18 and TRBJ1-2, with D perhaps matching TRBD1 (5 bases). Trimming left V 1 base short and J 0 bases short, with 9 bases between. The CDR3 has 15 amino acids. Germline V CDR1 and CDR2: KGHSH, LQKENI. In nucleotides, the CDR3 is TGTGCCAGCTCACCACAGGGACTTACTAACTATGGCTACACCTTC. It yields the protein CASSPQGLTNYGYTF. Using reference TRBV18 and TRBJ1-2 for the parts outside the CDR3, the full variable domain is NAGVMQNPRHLVRRRGQEARLRCSPMKGHSHVYWYRQLPEEGLKFMVYLQKENIIDESGMPKERFSAEFPKEGPSILRIQQVVRGDSAAYFCASSPQGLTNYGYTFGSGTRLTVV.

The genes are TRBV19 and TRBJ2-1; tentative D call: TRBD2 (6 bases). The V end lost 3 bases, the J end lost 10 bases, and 13 bases lay between the germline ends. The CDR3 runs 13 residues. Germline lookup yields CDR1 LNHDA and CDR2 SQIVND (reference sequence). The CDR3 loop is CASSMWGEREQFF. For the CDR3, the DNA is TGTGCCAGTAGTATGTGGGGGGAGAGAGAGCAGTTCTTC.

The J gene is TRBJ2-5, the V gene TRBV5-4; weak D call: TRBD1 (5 bases). Germline assignment: CDR1 SGHNT and CDR2 YYREEE (reference sequence). V was clipped by 4 bases and J by 5 bases, with 15 bases between them. The CDR3 spans 14 residues. Written as DNA, the CDR3 is TGTGCCAGCAGCCCCAGGCAGGGATTTGAGACCCAGTACTTC. This translates into CASSPRQGFETQYF.

The J gene is TRBJ1-1, the V gene TRBV28, with TRBD1 as a possible D gene (5 bases). This CDR3 region has 15 residues. Germline CDR1 is MDHEN and CDR2 is SYDVKM. Trimming cost V 6 bases and J 6 bases, with 20 bases left between them. This CDR3 reads CASSSEIRVNPEAFF. In nucleotides, the CDR3 is TGTGCCAGCAGCTCCGAGATCAGGGTAAACCCTGAAGCTTTCTTT.

The genes are TRBV7-2 and TRBJ1-2; 8 nucleotides match TRBD1. The CDR3 covers 13 residues. The V segment lost 2 bases and the J segment 8 bases; nucleotides outside the gene matches: 4. Germline V gives CDR1 SGHTA, CDR2 FQGNSA. The DNA of the CDR3 is TGTGCCAGCAGCTTACAGGGGGCGCAAGGCTACACCTTC. As protein: CASSLQGAQGYTF.

This clonotype was picked up a small number of times. The gene calls are TRBV6-1 and TRBJ2-1; a weak D match, TRBD1 (6 bases). Looked up from germline, CDR1 is MNHNS and CDR2 is SASEGT. The germline V and J ends were trimmed by 3 bases and 7 bases, with 25 bases remaining between them. The CDR3 is 18 residues long. The CDR3 DNA follows: TGTGCCAGCAGTGATCCGACACTCCTCAGGACAGCCTCGAATGAGCAGTTCTTC. It codes for CASSDPTLLRTASNEQFF.

There are a few counts of this clonotype. The chain joins TRBV7-8 to TRBJ2-1; 8 nucleotides match TRBD1. V dropped 1 base and J dropped 8; count of bases not matched to a gene: 4. Germline CDR1 reads SGHVS; CDR2 reads FQNEAQ. CDR3 length: 14 residues. Here the CDR3 reads CASSLEDRGDEQFF. The CDR3 coding sequence is TGTGCCAGCAGCTTAGAAGACAGGGGCGATGAGCAGTTCTTC.

This clonotype was picked up a small number of times. The chain joins TRBV15 to TRBJ1-1; D is ambiguous. Germline CDR1 is LNHNV and CDR2 is YYDKDF (reference sequence). This CDR3 contains 12 residues. The V gene lost 5 bases and the J gene lost 1 base, with 5 bases spanning the gap. CDR3 in amino acids: CATSPPNTEAFF. The DNA for the CDR3 is TGTGCCACCAGCCCCCCGAACACTGAAGCTTTCTTT. The full variable domain, with the rest looked up from reference TRBV15 and TRBJ1-1, is DAMVIQNPRYQVTQFGKPVTLSCSQTLNHNVMYWYQQKSSQAPKLLFHYYDKDFNNEADTPDNFQSRRPNTSFCFLDIRSPGLGDTAMYLCATSPPNTEAFFGQGTRLTVV.

This clonotype was observed at least ten times. J is TRBJ2-2 and V is TRBV7-2; weak D call: TRBD1 (5 bases). The CDR3 length is 13 residues. Germline V CDR1 and CDR2: SGHTA, FQGNSA. Deletions cut 5 bases from V and 5 bases from J, with 9 bases between. CDR3 nucleotides: TGTGCCAGCAGCCGACCAGGGACCGGGGAGCTGTTTTTT. Its translation is CASSRPGTGELFF.

J is TRBJ2-7 and V is TRBV20-1; D remains unclear. Per the germline V gene, CDR1 is DFQATT and CDR2 is SNEGSKA (reference sequence). Trimming stripped 1 base from V and 2 bases from J, with 12 bases between. The CDR3 has 14 amino acids. CDR3 in DNA: TGCAGTGCTAGAGTCGGCCAGGTACCCTACGAGCAGTACTTC. This sequence encodes CSARVGQVPYEQYF.

This clonotype showed up just a few times. The chain joins TRBV7-6 to TRBJ2-5; D is possibly TRBD2 (5 bases). V was shortened by 3 bases and J by 3 bases, with 11 bases between the two germline ends. Germline V gives CDR1 SGHVS, CDR2 FNYEAQ. The CDR3 is made up of 14 amino acids. CDR3 sequence reads: CASSLSPGKETQYF. The DNA for the CDR3 is TGTGCCAGCAGCTTGTCTCCCGGGAAAGAGACCCAGTACTTC.